Listed below are T cell receptor beta chains from one sample, sequenced in a study of cytomegalovirus exposure and HLA in healthy donors. The table came from immunoSEQ multiplex PCR; TCRdb's copy has only in-frame clones and leaves some out. The data hold about 91,000 clones, with roughly 76% observed a single time. The sample comprised PBMCs. The receptor set was obtained from a female donor in good health and CMV-seronegative. Each CDR3 is given with its conserved first and last residue. The D gene is left open where the match is weak. A clone size is listed for some rows: how often the clone was seen (once, few, many), or a class if it is expanded.

v_gene	d_gene	abundance	j_gene	CDR3aa	CDR3nt
TRBV2	-	-	TRBJ2-7	CASIRESYEQYF	TGTGCCAGCATCCGGGAATCCTACGAGCAGTACTTC
TRBV7-9	-	-	TRBJ1-1	CASSHNRVATEAFF	TGTGCCAGCAGCCACAACCGGGTCGCAACTGAAGCTTTCTTT
TRBV4-1	TRBD2	-	TRBJ2-1	CASGAGVMGNEQFF	TGCGCCAGCGGAGCGGGAGTGATGGGCAATGAGCAGTTCTTC
TRBV5-8	TRBD1	medium-sized	TRBJ1-4	CASSFGQGGGSEKLFF	TGTGCCAGCAGCTTCGGACAGGGTGGAGGAAGCGAAAAACTGTTTTTT
TRBV28	-	few	TRBJ2-5	CASSLWATGTQYF	TGTGCCAGCAGTTTATGGGCAACGGGGACCCAGTACTTC
TRBV10-3	-	-	TRBJ2-7	CAISEAGVIYF	TGTGCCATCAGTGAGGCAGGGGTGATTTACTTC
TRBV6-5	-	-	TRBJ2-3	CASSYQQDSTDTQYF	TGTGCCAGCAGTTATCAACAGGATAGCACAGATACGCAGTATTTT
TRBV7-2	TRBD1	-	TRBJ1-4	CASSLMETGGLLNEKLFF	TGTGCCAGCAGCTTAATGGAAACAGGGGGGCTTTTAAATGAAAAACTGTTTTTT
TRBV10-3	TRBD1	-	TRBJ2-1	CATGGQGYNEQFF	TGTGCCACGGGGGGACAGGGATACAATGAGCAGTTCTTC
TRBV5-1	TRBD1	-	TRBJ2-1	CASSRGTGGNEQFF	TGCGCCAGCAGTCGCGGGACAGGGGGTAATGAGCAGTTCTTC
TRBV30	-	-	TRBJ2-5	CAWSVGGKTQYF	TGTGCCTGGAGTGTGGGGGGTAAGACCCAGTACTTC
TRBV15	TRBD1	-	TRBJ2-2	CATQPYRGAGELFF	TGTGCCACTCAGCCCTACAGGGGGGCCGGGGAGCTGTTTTTT
TRBV25-1	-	-	TRBJ2-2	CASSLGGAGELFF	TGTGCCAGCAGCCTTGGAGGGGCCGGGGAGCTGTTTTTT
TRBV30	-	once	TRBJ1-2	CAWSSPGAGYGYTF	TGTGCCTGGAGTTCACCAGGGGCTGGCTATGGCTACACCTTC
TRBV4-2	-	few	TRBJ1-1	CASSQEGPGTNTEAFF	TGTGCCAGCAGCCAAGAGGGCCCCGGGACAAACACTGAAGCTTTCTTT
TRBV9	-	-	TRBJ1-2	CASSPRTVNYGYTF	TGTGCCAGCAGCCCTCGAACGGTAAACTATGGCTACACCTTC
TRBV7-2	-	-	TRBJ1-5	CASSSWSWGGTSNQPQHF	TGTGCCAGCAGCTCCTGGTCATGGGGAGGGACAAGCAATCAGCCCCAGCATTTT
TRBV2	-	few	TRBJ1-1	CASSEVQYVNTEAFF	TGTGCCAGCAGTGAAGTACAATACGTGAACACTGAAGCTTTCTTT
TRBV5-1	-	-	TRBJ1-1	CASSLGGQVATEAFF	TGCGCCAGCAGCTTGGGGGGGCAGGTAGCGACTGAAGCTTTCTTT
TRBV15	TRBD2	-	TRBJ2-3	CATSPQAGGTGPDTQYF	TGTGCCACCAGCCCCCAAGCGGGGGGGACGGGGCCAGATACGCAGTATTTT
TRBV13	-	few	TRBJ1-1	CASSPSENTEAFF	TGTGCCAGCAGTCCCTCAGAGAACACTGAAGCTTTCTTT
TRBV2	TRBD1	-	TRBJ1-4	CASSATGWDEKLFF	TGTGCCAGCAGTGCGACAGGGTGGGATGAAAAACTGTTTTTT
TRBV5-1	-	-	TRBJ1-5	CASSLRQNQPQHF	TGCGCCAGCAGCTTGCGACAGAATCAGCCCCAGCATTTT
TRBV9	TRBD2	once	TRBJ2-3	CASSSPAGGPGDTQYF	TGTGCCAGCAGCTCACCAGCGGGAGGGCCCGGAGATACGCAGTATTTT
TRBV7-9	TRBD1	-	TRBJ1-4	CSSKGQGHEKLFF	TGTTCCAGCAAAGGACAGGGTCATGAAAAACTGTTTTTT
TRBV5-1	TRBD1	-	TRBJ2-5	CASSSGTEQETQYF	TGCGCCAGCAGCTCGGGGACAGAACAAGAGACCCAGTACTTC
TRBV18	TRBD2	few	TRBJ2-1	CASSRGRGGRAYNEQFF	TGTGCCAGCTCAAGAGGGCGAGGCGGGAGGGCTTACAATGAGCAGTTCTTC
TRBV19	-	-	TRBJ1-1	CASKLGLGSEAFF	TGTGCCAGTAAGTTGGGCCTCGGAAGTGAAGCTTTCTTT
TRBV19	-	-	TRBJ1-1	CASKVEMNTEAFF	TGTGCCAGTAAGGTGGAGATGAACACTGAAGCTTTCTTT
TRBV5-4	-	-	TRBJ2-7	CASSPEGSREYF	TGTGCCAGCAGCCCGGAGGGATCAAGGGAGTACTTC
TRBV20-1	-	once	TRBJ2-2	CSASRTGELFF	TGCAGTGCGTCCAGGACCGGGGAGCTGTTTTTT
TRBV18	TRBD1	-	TRBJ2-3	CASSLNGGQGRTDTQYF	TGTGCCAGCTCACTAAACGGAGGACAGGGCCGCACAGATACGCAGTATTTT
TRBV19	TRBD1	-	TRBJ1-1	CASSTQGARGNTEAFF	TGTGCCAGTAGTACACAGGGGGCGCGGGGGAACACTGAAGCTTTCTTT
TRBV4-3	-	-	TRBJ1-6	CASSQLSPGSYNSPLHF	TGCGCCAGCAGCCAGCTCAGCCCGGGCTCCTATAATTCACCCCTCCACTTT
TRBV27	-	-	TRBJ1-2	CASSPNSPGGYTF	TGTGCCAGCAGTCCCAACAGCCCCGGCGGCTACACCTTC
TRBV5-1	TRBD2	-	TRBJ2-7	CASSLGGGPYEQYF	TGCGCCAGCAGCTTGGGCGGGGGACCCTACGAGCAGTACTTC
TRBV4-3	TRBD1	-	TRBJ1-2	CASSHPGQANGYTF	TGCGCCAGCAGCCACCCGGGACAGGCCAACGGCTACACCTTC
TRBV27	-	-	TRBJ1-6	CASSFSQNNSPLHF	TGTGCCAGCAGTTTTTCACAGAATAATTCACCCCTCCACTTT
TRBV27	-	-	TRBJ1-4	CASSLGRNEKLFF	TGTGCCAGCAGTTTGGGGCGGAATGAAAAACTGTTTTTT
TRBV27	-	-	TRBJ1-5	CASSNHTNSNQPQHF	TGTGCCAGCAGTAACCACACTAATAGCAATCAGCCCCAGCATTTT
TRBV30	TRBD1	-	TRBJ2-3	CASTGTGFADTQYF	TGTGCCTCTACCGGGACAGGCTTTGCAGATACGCAGTATTTT
TRBV6-1	TRBD1	-	TRBJ2-7	CASSDFNDRGQGRSYEQYF	TGTGCCAGCAGTGATTTTAATGATAGGGGGCAGGGAAGGTCCTACGAGCAGTACTTC
TRBV7-3	TRBD2	-	TRBJ2-2	CASSPQRGSAGELFF	TGTGCCAGCAGCCCTCAGCGGGGGTCGGCCGGGGAGCTGTTTTTT
TRBV4-1	-	-	TRBJ2-7	CASSQEGGYEQYF	TGCGCCAGCAGCCAGGAGGGTGGTTACGAGCAGTACTTC
TRBV10-2	-	-	TRBJ2-3	CASSGGGTDTQYF	TGCGCCAGCAGCGGCGGGGGCACAGATACGCAGTATTTT
TRBV4-2	TRBD2	-	TRBJ2-7	CASSQEGSGTYEQYF	TGTGCCAGCAGCCAAGAAGGCAGCGGGACCTACGAGCAGTACTTC
TRBV18	-	-	TRBJ2-2	CASSLRQTNTGELFF	TGTGCCAGCTCACTGAGGCAGACGAACACCGGGGAGCTGTTTTTT
TRBV6-5	-	-	TRBJ2-3	CASSLSGASTGDTQYF	TGTGCCAGCAGTTTGTCAGGGGCGAGTACTGGAGATACGCAGTATTTT
TRBV7-2	-	few	TRBJ1-5	CASSLGTPFVDDNQPQHF	TGTGCCAGCAGCTTAGGGACTCCGTTCGTGGACGACAATCAGCCCCAGCATTTT
TRBV25-1	-	-	TRBJ1-4	CASSEWGQGRGNEKLFF	TGTGCCAGCAGTGAATGGGGGCAGGGTAGGGGTAATGAAAAACTGTTTTTT
TRBV5-6	TRBD1	-	TRBJ1-4	CASSFSGTGLEKLFF	TGTGCCAGCAGCTTCTCCGGGACAGGCCTGGAAAAACTGTTTTTT
TRBV5-1	TRBD1	-	TRBJ1-5	CASSLEGTDQPQHF	TGCGCCAGCAGCTTGGAGGGGACAGATCAGCCCCAGCATTTT
TRBV4-2	TRBD2	few	TRBJ2-1	CASSQEVTGGWTNEQFF	TGTGCCAGCAGCCAAGAGGTAACGGGAGGGTGGACAAATGAGCAGTTCTTC